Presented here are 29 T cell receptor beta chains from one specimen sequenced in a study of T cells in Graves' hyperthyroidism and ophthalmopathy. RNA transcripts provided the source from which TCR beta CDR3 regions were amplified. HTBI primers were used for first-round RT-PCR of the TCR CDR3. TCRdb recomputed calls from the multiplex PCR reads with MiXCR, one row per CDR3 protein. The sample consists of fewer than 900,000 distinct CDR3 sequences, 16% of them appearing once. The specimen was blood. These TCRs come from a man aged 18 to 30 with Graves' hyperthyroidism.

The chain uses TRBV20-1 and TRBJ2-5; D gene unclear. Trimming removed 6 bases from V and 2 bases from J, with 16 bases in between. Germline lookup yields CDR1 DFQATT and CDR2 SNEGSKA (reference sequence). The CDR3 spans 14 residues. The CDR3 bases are TGCAGTGCCACCCCCTCTAGAAGTCAAGAGACCCAGTACTTC. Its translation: CSATPSRSQETQYF.

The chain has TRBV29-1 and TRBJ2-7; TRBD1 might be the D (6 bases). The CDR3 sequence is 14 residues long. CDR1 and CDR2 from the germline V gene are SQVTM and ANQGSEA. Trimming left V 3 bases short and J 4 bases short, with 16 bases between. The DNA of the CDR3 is TGCAGCGTTGATCTACAGGGATCGGGTTACGAGCAGTACTTC. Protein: CSVDLQGSGYEQYF.

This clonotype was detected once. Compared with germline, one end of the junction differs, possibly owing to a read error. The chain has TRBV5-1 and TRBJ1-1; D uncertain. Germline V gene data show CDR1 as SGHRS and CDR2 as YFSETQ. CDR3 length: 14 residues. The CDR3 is CASSLDRLNTEALF. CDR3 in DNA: TGCGCCAGCAGCTTGGACCGGCTGAACACTGAAGCTCTCTTT.

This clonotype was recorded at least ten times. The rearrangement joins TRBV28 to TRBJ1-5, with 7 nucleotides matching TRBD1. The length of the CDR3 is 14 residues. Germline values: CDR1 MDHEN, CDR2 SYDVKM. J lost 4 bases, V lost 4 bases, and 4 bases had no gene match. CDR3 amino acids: CASSSHRGNQPQHF. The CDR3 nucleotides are TGTGCCAGCAGTTCCCACAGGGGAAATCAGCCCCAGCATTTT. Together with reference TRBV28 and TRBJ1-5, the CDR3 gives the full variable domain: DVKVTQSSRYLVKRTGEKVFLECVQDMDHENMFWYRQDPGLGLRLIYFSYDVKMKEKGDIPEGYSVSREKKERFSLILESASTNQTSMYLCASSSHRGNQPQHFGDGTRLSIL.

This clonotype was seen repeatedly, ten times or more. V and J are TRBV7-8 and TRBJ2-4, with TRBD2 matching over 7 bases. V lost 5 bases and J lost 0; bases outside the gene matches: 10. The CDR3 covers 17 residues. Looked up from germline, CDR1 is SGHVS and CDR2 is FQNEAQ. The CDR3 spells CASSPSAGDLAKNIQYF. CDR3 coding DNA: TGTGCCAGCAGCCCCTCGGCGGGAGATCTAGCCAAAAACATTCAGTACTTC.

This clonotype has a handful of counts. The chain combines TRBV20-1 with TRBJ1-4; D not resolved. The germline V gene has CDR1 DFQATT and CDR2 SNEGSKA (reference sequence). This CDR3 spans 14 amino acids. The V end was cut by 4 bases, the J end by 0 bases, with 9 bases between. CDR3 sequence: CSATRPSTNEKLFF. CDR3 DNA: TGCAGTGCTACACGACCGTCAACTAATGAAAAACTGTTTTTT.

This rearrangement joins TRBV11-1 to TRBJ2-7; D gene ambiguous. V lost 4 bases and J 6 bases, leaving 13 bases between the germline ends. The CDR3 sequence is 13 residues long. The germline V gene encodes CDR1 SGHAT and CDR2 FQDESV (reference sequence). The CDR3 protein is CASSYSAGTEQYF. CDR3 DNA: TGTGCCAGCAGCTACTCAGCTGGAACCGAGCAGTACTTC.

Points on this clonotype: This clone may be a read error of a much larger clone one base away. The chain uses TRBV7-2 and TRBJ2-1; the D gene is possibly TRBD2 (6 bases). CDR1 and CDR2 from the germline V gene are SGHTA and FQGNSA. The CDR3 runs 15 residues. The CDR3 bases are TGTGCCAGCAGCTTATCGCGGGGAAATTACAATGGGCAGTTCTTC. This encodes CASSLSRGNYNGQFF.

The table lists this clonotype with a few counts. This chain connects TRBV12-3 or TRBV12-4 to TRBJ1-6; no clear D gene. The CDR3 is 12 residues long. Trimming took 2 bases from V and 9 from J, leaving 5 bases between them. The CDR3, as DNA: TGTGCCAGCAGTTTACCGAGTTCACCCCTCCACTTT. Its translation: CASSLPSSPLHF.

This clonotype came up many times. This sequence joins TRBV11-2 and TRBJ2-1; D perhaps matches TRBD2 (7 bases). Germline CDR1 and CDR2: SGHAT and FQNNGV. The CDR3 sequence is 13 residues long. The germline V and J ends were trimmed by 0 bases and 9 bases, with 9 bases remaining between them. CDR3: CASSLERGLEQFF. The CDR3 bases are TGTGCCAGCAGCTTAGAGCGGGGGCTTGAGCAGTTCTTC.

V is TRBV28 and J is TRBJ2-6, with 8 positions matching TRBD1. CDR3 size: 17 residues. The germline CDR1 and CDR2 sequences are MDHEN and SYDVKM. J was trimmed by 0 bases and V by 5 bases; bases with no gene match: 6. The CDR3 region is CASSEVTGASGANVLTF. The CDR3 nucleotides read TGTGCCAGCAGTGAGGTGACAGGGGCCTCTGGGGCCAACGTCCTGACTTTC.

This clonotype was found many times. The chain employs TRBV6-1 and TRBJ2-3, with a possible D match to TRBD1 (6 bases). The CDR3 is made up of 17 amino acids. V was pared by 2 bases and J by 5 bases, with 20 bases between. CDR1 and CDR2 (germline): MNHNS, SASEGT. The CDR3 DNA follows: TGTGCCAGCAGTGAATATGCCGTCTCTCAGGGGCTAGATACGCAGTATTTT. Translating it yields CASSEYAVSQGLDTQYF.

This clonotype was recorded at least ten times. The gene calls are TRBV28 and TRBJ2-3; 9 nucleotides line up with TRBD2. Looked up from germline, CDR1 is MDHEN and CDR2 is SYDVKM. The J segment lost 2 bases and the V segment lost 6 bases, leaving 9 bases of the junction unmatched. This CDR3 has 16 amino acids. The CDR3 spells CASSHQAGGNTDTQYF. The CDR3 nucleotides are TGTGCCAGCAGCCATCAAGCGGGAGGTAACACAGATACGCAGTATTTT.

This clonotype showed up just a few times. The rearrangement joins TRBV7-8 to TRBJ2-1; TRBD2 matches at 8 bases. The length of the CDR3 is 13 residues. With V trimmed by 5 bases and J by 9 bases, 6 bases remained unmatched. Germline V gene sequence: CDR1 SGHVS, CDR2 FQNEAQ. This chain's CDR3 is CASSPSGGSEQFF. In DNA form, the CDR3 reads TGTGCCAGCAGCCCTTCGGGGGGGAGTGAGCAGTTCTTC.

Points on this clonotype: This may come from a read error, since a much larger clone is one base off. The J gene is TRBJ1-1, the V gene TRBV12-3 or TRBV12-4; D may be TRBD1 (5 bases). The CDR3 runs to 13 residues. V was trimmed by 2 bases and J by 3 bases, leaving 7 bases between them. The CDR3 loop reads CASSLKGHTEAFF. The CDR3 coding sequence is TGTGCCAGCAGTTTAAAGGGGCACACTGAAGCTTTCTTT.

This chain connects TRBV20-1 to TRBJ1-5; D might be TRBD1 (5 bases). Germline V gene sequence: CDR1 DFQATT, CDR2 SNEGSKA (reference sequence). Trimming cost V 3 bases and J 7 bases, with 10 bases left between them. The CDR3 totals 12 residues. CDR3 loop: CSARSGLQPQHF. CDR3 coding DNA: TGCAGTGCTAGGTCGGGGCTACAGCCCCAGCATTTT.

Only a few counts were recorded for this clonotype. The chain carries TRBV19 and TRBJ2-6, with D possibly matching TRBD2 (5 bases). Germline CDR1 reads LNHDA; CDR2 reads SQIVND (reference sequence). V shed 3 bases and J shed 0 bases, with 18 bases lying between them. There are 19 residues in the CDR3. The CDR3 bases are TGTGCCAGTAGTATTGGTAAGGGAGCCAAAGTCTCTGGGGCCAACGTCCTGACTTTC. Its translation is CASSIGKGAKVSGANVLTF.

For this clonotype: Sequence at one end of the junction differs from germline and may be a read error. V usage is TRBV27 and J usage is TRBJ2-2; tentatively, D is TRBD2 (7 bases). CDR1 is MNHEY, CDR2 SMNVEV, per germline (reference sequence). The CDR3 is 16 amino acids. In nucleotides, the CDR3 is TGTGCCAGCAGTATCCTACTATCCCGGGGGGCCGGGGGGCTGTTTTTT. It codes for CASSILLSRGAGGLFF.

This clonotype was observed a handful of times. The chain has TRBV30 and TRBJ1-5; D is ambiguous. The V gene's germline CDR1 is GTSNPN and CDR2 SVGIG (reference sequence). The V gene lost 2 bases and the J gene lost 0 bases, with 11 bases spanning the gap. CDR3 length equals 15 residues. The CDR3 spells CAWSSPGLSNQPQHF. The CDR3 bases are TGTGCCTGGAGTAGCCCGGGCCTTAGCAATCAGCCCCAGCATTTT.

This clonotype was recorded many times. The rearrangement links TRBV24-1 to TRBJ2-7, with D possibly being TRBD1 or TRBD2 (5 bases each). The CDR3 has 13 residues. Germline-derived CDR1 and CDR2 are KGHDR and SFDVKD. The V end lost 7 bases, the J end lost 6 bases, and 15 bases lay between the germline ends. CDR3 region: CATSQGQEGEQYF. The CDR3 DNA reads TGTGCCACCAGCCAGGGTCAAGAGGGCGAGCAGTACTTC.

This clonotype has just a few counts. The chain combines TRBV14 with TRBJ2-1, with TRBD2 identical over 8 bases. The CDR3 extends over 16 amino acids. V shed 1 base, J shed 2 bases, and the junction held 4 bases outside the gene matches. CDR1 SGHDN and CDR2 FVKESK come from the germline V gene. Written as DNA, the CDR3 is TGTGCCAGCAGCCAAGCTTACGGGAGGGCCTACAATGAGCAGTTCTTC. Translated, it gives CASSQAYGRAYNEQFF.

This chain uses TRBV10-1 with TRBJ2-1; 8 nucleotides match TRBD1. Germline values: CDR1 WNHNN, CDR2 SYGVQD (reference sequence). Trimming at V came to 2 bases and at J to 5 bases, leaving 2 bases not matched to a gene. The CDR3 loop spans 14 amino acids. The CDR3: CASSEGQGDNEQFF. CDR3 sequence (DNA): TGCGCCAGCAGTGAGGGACAGGGTGACAATGAGCAGTTCTTC.

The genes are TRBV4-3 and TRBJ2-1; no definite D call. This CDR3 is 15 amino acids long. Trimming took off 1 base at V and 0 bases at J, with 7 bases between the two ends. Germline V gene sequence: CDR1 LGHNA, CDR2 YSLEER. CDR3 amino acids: CASSQGGNSYNEQFF. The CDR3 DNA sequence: TGCGCCAGCAGCCAAGGAGGTAACTCCTACAATGAGCAGTTCTTC.

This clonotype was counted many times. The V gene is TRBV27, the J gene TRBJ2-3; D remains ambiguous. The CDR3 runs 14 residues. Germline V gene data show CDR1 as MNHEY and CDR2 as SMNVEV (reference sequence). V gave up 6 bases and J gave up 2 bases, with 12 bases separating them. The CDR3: CASRRITYTDTQYF. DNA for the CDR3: TGTGCCAGCAGGCGGATAACTTACACAGATACGCAGTATTTT.

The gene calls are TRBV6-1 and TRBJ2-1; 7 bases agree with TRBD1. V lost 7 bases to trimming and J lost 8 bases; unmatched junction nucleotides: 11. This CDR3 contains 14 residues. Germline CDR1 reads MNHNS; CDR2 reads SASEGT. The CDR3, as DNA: TGTGCCAGCACCCGTGACAGGGCGGATCATGAGCAGTTCTTC. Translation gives CASTRDRADHEQFF.

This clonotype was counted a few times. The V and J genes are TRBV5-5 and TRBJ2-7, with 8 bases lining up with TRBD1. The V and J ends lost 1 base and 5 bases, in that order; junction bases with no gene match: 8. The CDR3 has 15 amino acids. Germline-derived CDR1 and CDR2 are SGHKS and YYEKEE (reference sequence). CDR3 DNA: TGTGCCAGCAGCTTGCTTTGGACAGGGTCCCACGAGCAGTACTTC. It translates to CASSLLWTGSHEQYF.

Here the CDR3 DNA reads TGCAGTGCTAGAGGGACTAGCGGGAGGGTGGGGGAGCAGTACTTC. Translating it yields CSARGTSGRVGEQYF. This chain uses TRBV20-1 with TRBJ2-7, with 15 bases identical to TRBD2. V dropped 1 base and J dropped 7; count of bases not matched to a gene: 5. The length of the CDR3 is 15 residues. The germline V gene has CDR1 DFQATT and CDR2 SNEGSKA (reference sequence).

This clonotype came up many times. CDR3 sequence: CASRMNTGELFF. As DNA, the CDR3 is TGTGCCAGCAGAATGAACACCGGGGAGCTGTTTTTT. The chain is built from TRBV12-3 or TRBV12-4 and TRBJ2-2; D call uncertain. V gave up 6 bases and J gave up 1 base, with 3 bases separating them. The CDR3 sequence is 12 residues long.

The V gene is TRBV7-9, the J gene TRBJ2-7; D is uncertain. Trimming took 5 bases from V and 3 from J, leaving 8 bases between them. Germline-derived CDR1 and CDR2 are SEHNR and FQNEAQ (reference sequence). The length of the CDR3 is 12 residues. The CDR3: CASSHHSYEQYF. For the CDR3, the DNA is TGTGCCAGCAGCCACCACAGCTACGAGCAGTACTTC.